The rows below give T cell receptor beta chains drawn from one sample of a study of blood T cell repertoires in COVID-19. The data were produced by immunoSEQ multiplex PCR, yet TCRdb's version contains in-frame clones alone and is incomplete. The sample yields 97,000 or so clones, around 73% seen once. Material: peripheral blood. The receptor source for this set is a man aged 55-75 years with active or convalescent COVID-19. CDR3s include the opening cysteine and the closing phenylalanine or tryptophan. D genes are given only for firm matches. Only some rows state a clone size, as once, few, many or a class for expanded clones.

. TRBJ2-3 TRBV7-3 . TGTGCCAGCAGCTTACGGGAATCAGATACGCAGTATTTT CASSLRESDTQYF
. TRBJ2-7 TRBV3-1/TRBV3-2 . TGTGCCAGCAGCCAAGATGGCACGGGGACTGCGGAGCAGTACTTC CASSQDGTGTAEQYF
. TRBJ1-1 TRBV11-2 few TGTGCCAGCAGCTGGAGCGGGGGGGAGACTGAAGCTTTCTTT CASSWSGGETEAFF
. TRBJ1-2 TRBV28 few TGTGCCAGCAGCCGAAATGTCCAGGGAATCAGTGGCTACACCTTC CASSRNVQGISGYTF
. TRBJ2-1 TRBV7-9 . TGTGCCAGCAGCTCGTATTACAATGAGCAGTTCTTC CASSSYYNEQFF
. TRBJ2-1 TRBV4-1 few TGCGCCAGCAGCCAAAGGGCCGGGACTGTCTCCTACAATGAGCAGTTCTTC CASSQRAGTVSYNEQFF
. TRBJ2-1 TRBV12-1 few TGTGCCAGCAGCCCCCCGGGGACTAGCGGGAGCCGGGGCTCCTACAATGAGCAGTTCTTC CASSPPGTSGSRGSYNEQFF
. TRBJ1-2 TRBV7-9 . TGTGCCAGCAGCTTAGACTCCGCGGACTATGGCTACACCTTC CASSLDSADYGYTF
TRBD2 TRBJ2-1 TRBV7-2 . TGTGCCAGCAGCCCGACTAGCGGGACTTACAATGAGCAGTTCTTC CASSPTSGTYNEQFF
. TRBJ2-5 TRBV4-3 . TGCGCCAGCAGCCTAAATCGGGGAGGAGAAGAGACCCAGTACTTC CASSLNRGGEETQYF
. TRBJ2-1 TRBV9 once TGTGCCAGCGCAGGTTCGGCCTACAATGAGCAGTTCTTC CASAGSAYNEQFF
. TRBJ2-7 TRBV25-1 . TGTGCCAGCAGGCAGCAGGGCTCCTACGAGCAGTACTTC CASRQQGSYEQYF
. TRBJ2-1 TRBV24-1 . TGTGCCACCAGTGCCCGGCCCAGGGGCCCCGGCAGTGAGCAGTTCTTC CATSARPRGPGSEQFF
TRBD1 TRBJ1-6 TRBV5-4 . TGTGCCAGCGGTCCCCCAGGGGGCGGCAATTCACCCCTCCACTTT CASGPPGGGNSPLHF
TRBD2 TRBJ2-1 TRBV4-3 once TGCGCCAGCAGCCAAACTAGCGGGAGCATCTATGAGCAGTTCTTC CASSQTSGSIYEQFF
. TRBJ1-1 TRBV6-1 . TGTGCCAGCAGTGAAGTCAGGGTAGGCGAGGTAAAGACTGAAGCTTTCTTT CASSEVRVGEVKTEAFF
. TRBJ1-1 TRBV28 . TGTGCCAGCAGTTTGGACAGCGCGAACACTGAAGCTTTCTTT CASSLDSANTEAFF
TRBD2 TRBJ2-3 TRBV5-1 . TGCGCCAGCAGCTTGGGGACTAGCGGGGAGGCTACGCAGTATTTT CASSLGTSGEATQYF
. TRBJ2-7 TRBV18 . TGTGCCAGCTCCTCTAGCTCCTACGAGCAGTACTTC CASSSSSYEQYF
. TRBJ1-6 TRBV30 . TGTGCCTGGAGTGTAGGTCGTGGGGGGATCGGTAATTCACCCCTCCACTTT CAWSVGRGGIGNSPLHF
TRBD2 TRBJ2-7 TRBV10-3 . TGTGCCATCAGTTGGACTAGCGGGGACTACGAGCAGTACTTC CAISWTSGDYEQYF
. TRBJ2-1 TRBV15 . TGTGCCACCAGCAGAGATCTGGCCAATGAGCAGTTCTTC CATSRDLANEQFF
. TRBJ2-2 TRBV19 . TGTGCCAGTAGTGGAACAGGTACAGCCGGGGAGCTGTTTTTT CASSGTGTAGELFF
TRBD2 TRBJ2-1 TRBV19 . TGTGCCAGTAGTAGGTCCGGGACTAGCGGGAGCCATGAGCAGTTCTTC CASSRSGTSGSHEQFF
. TRBJ1-2 TRBV6-1 few TGTGCCAGCAGTGAAGCACGGCAGGGCCAAATTGCTAACTATGGCTACACCTTC CASSEARQGQIANYGYTF
. TRBJ2-7 TRBV9 . TGTGCCAGCAGCCCTGGGGGCCGCTCCTACGAGCAGTACTTC CASSPGGRSYEQYF
. TRBJ1-6 TRBV19 . TGTGCCAGTAGATCCCGCGGCAGTCGCCACAATTCACCCCTCCACTTT CASRSRGSRHNSPLHF
. TRBJ1-1 TRBV7-2 . TGTGCCAGCAGCTCCTCTCGGGGGACTGAAGCTTTCTTT CASSSSRGTEAFF
TRBD2 TRBJ2-5 TRBV4-2 . TGTGCCAGCAGCCAAGATTTACTAGCGGGACTAACCCAAGAGACCCAGTACTTC CASSQDLLAGLTQETQYF
TRBD2 TRBJ2-3 TRBV9 few TGTGCCAGCAGCGCTAGCGGGAAAGCAGATACGCAGTATTTT CASSASGKADTQYF
TRBD2 TRBJ2-1 TRBV4-1 . TGCGCCAGCAGCCAAGTTCCCGTAAGGACTAGCGGGTACAATGAGCAGTTCTTC CASSQVPVRTSGYNEQFF
. TRBJ2-2 TRBV5-1 . TGCGCCAGCAGGCCGGAAGCGACCGGGGAGCTGTTTTTT CASRPEATGELFF
TRBD2 TRBJ2-7 TRBV10-1 few TGCGCCAGCAGTGAGTCCACTAGCGGGACCTACGAGCAGTACTTC CASSESTSGTYEQYF
. TRBJ2-7 TRBV19 . TGTGCCAGTAGTAATACGCCGGTTCGCGAGCAGTACTTC CASSNTPVREQYF
. TRBJ2-5 TRBV9 . TGTGCCAGCAGCAAACGAGAGTGGGAGACCCAGTACTTC CASSKREWETQYF
TRBD2 TRBJ2-5 TRBV6-1 . TGTGCCAGCAGTGACCAACATAGCGGGGAAACGGAGGAGACCCAGTACTTC CASSDQHSGETEETQYF
. TRBJ2-3 TRBV7-8 . TGTGCCAGCAGCTTACTCCCCACGAGGGCGGACTTACGCACAGATACGCAGTATTTT CASSLLPTRADLRTDTQYF
. TRBJ2-6 TRBV7-2 many TGTGCCAGCAGCTTAGTGGGCTCCGGGGCCAACGTCCTGACTTTC CASSLVGSGANVLTF
. TRBJ2-1 TRBV5-5 once TGTGCCAGCAGCTTGGGACTGAGCTCCTACAATGAGCAGTTCTTC CASSLGLSSYNEQFF
. TRBJ1-2 TRBV29-1 few TGCAGCGTTGGGGAGCCGCCACCAAACTATGGCTACACCTTC CSVGEPPPNYGYTF
TRBD2 TRBJ2-3 TRBV7-6 . TGTGCCAGCAGCCGCAGCGGGACTAGCACAGATACGCAGTATTTT CASSRSGTSTDTQYF
. TRBJ2-3 TRBV7-2 . TGTGCCAGCAGCTTCACACGATCCTCTAGCACAGATACGCAGTATTTT CASSFTRSSSTDTQYF
TRBD1 TRBJ1-6 TRBV9 . TGTGCCAGCAAGTGGGGAGACAGGGAGAATTCACCCCTCCACTTT CASKWGDRENSPLHF
TRBD1 TRBJ2-7 TRBV5-5 few TGTGCCAGCAGCTTGGGACAGGGGCCCTCCTACGAGCAGTACTTC CASSLGQGPSYEQYF
. TRBJ1-2 TRBV11-3 once TGTGCCAGCAGCTTCGGGGTTAATGGCTACACCTTC CASSFGVNGYTF
TRBD1 TRBJ2-1 TRBV12-5 . TGTGCTAGTGGACGCGACAGGGCAAGCGAGCAGTTCTTC CASGRDRASEQFF
TRBD1 TRBJ2-7 TRBV6-6 . TGTGCCAGCAGTCGAACCCGGGGACAGGCCTCCTACGAGCAGTACTTC CASSRTRGQASYEQYF